This TCR beta chain was captured by sequencing in a study of blood T cell repertoires in COVID-19. As for the study in general: Sites in the United States, Italy and Spain provided acute and convalescent COVID-19 samples.

Original handling: Estimated nucleated cell counts came from reference gene primer amplification. Sequencing used immunoSEQ multiplex PCR; TCRdb keeps in-frame clones, though not all of them. V, J and clone size were drawn from that table, and D and trimming were deduced from the DNA. The repertoire has just under 350,000 clones, roughly 89% of them found once; the top ten carry roughly 3.5%. The germline V gene encodes CDR1 KGHDR and CDR2 SFDVKD. Trimming took 9 bases from V and 5 from J, leaving 6 bases between them. The CDR3 covers 11 residues. This rearrangement joins TRBV24-1 to TRBJ2-2; D perhaps matches TRBD2 (5 bases). The sample comprised peripheral blood. The clonotype comes from a woman aged 18-29 years who had recovered from COVID-19. The CDR3 protein is CATRGTGELFF. CDR3 coding DNA: TGTGCCACCCGAGGGACCGGGGAGCTGTTTTTT.